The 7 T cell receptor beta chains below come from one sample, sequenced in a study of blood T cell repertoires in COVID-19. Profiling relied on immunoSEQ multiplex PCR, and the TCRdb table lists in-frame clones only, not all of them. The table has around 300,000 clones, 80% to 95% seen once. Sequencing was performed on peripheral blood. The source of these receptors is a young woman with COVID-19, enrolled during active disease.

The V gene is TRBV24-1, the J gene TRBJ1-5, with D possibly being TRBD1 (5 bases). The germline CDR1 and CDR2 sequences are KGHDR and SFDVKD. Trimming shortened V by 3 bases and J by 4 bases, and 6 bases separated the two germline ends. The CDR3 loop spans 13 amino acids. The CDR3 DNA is TGTGCCACCAGTGATGGGGGGAATCAGCCCCAGCATTTT. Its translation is CATSDGGNQPQHF.

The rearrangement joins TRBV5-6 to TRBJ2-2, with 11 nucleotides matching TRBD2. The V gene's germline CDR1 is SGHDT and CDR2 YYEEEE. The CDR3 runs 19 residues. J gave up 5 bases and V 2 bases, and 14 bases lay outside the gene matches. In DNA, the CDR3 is TGTGCCAGCAGCTTTTGGCGGGGGCTAGCGGGAGGTGAGACCGGGGAGCTGTTTTTT. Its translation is CASSFWRGLAGGETGELFF.

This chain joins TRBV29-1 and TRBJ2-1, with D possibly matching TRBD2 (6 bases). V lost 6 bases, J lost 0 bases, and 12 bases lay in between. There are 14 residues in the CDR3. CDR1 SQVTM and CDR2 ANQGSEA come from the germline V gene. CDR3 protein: CSVDGGNSYNEQFF. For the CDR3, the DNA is TGCAGCGTGGATGGCGGGAACTCCTACAATGAGCAGTTCTTC.

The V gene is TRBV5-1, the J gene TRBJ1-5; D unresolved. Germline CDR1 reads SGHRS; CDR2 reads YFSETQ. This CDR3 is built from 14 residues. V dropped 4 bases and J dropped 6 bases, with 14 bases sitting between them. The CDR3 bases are TGCGCCAGCAGCCTGAGCGAGGCGGGTCAGCCCCAGCATTTT. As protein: CASSLSEAGQPQHF.

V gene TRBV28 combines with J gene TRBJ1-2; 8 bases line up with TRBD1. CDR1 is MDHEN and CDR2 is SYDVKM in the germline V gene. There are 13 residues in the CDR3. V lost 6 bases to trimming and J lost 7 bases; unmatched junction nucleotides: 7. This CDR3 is CASSPEQGGGYTF. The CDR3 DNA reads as TGTGCCAGCAGCCCTGAACAGGGGGGTGGCTACACCTTC.

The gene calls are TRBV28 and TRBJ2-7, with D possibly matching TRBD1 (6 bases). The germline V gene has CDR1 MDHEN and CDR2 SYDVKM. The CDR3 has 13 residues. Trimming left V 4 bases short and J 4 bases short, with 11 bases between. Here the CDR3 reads CASSSTGRYEQYF. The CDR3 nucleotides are TGTGCCAGCAGTTCTACAGGGAGATACGAGCAGTACTTC.

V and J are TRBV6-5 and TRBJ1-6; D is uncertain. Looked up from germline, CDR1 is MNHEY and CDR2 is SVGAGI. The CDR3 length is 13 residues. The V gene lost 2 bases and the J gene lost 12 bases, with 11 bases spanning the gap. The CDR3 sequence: CASSYGPLRPLHF. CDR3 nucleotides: TGTGCCAGCAGTTACGGGCCTCTAAGACCCCTCCACTTT.